This T cell receptor beta chain was identified during a study of CD8 T cells in Susac syndrome. In blood CD8+ and CD4+ T cells, TCR beta underwent sequencing. The multiple sclerosis control group was made up of treatment-naive patients with stable or active relapsing-remitting disease. Germline V lookup: CDR1 MGHDK, CDR2 SYGVNS. The CDR3 totals 15 residues. The ends lost 1 base at V and 6 bases at J; junction bases unmatched: 3. It was with random hexamers that about 0.45 to 1 ug RNA was reverse transcribed. Amplification of the TCR beta CDR3 was carried out by immunoSEQ multiplex PCR, which spanned a total of 54 Vbeta and 13 Jbeta segments. TCRdb re-called the immunoSEQ multiplex PCR reads with MiXCR, one entry per CDR3 protein. This sample yields some 76,000 distinct CDR3 sequences, of which about 91% are seen a single time; around 0.5% belongs to the top ten.

The source of this sequence is a human donor with multiple sclerosis. V gene TRBV25-1 combines with J gene TRBJ2-1; 10 nucleotides match TRBD1. The specimen was CD8+ T cells from PBMCs. The CDR3 DNA is TGTGCCAGCAGTGAATGGACAGGGGGAGGCAATGAGCAGTTCTTC. Its translation: CASSEWTGGGNEQFF.